This passage covers 14 T cell receptor beta chains from one sample sequenced in a study of blood T cell repertoires in COVID-19. Here immunoSEQ multiplex PCR was the method, and the copy in TCRdb shows in-frame clones only, minus some. The data show some 31,000 clones, 93% seen once. Sequencing input: peripheral blood. These receptor sequences come from a human donor in a cohort sampled during active COVID-19.

This rearrangement joins TRBV18 to TRBJ1-4; D gene ambiguous. Trimming took off 4 bases at V and 0 bases at J, with 12 bases between the two ends. This CDR3 comprises 16 residues. Germline loops: CDR1 KGHSH, CDR2 LQKENI. The CDR3 loop is CASSHERGPTNEKLFF. CDR3 in DNA: TGTGCCAGCTCACACGAAAGAGGGCCAACTAATGAAAAACTGTTTTTT.

The genes are TRBV5-1 and TRBJ2-4, with 7 bases aligning to TRBD1. V lost 6 bases, J lost 0 bases, and 30 bases stayed unmatched. Per the germline V gene, CDR1 is SGHRS and CDR2 is YFSETQ. This CDR3 comprises 23 residues. This chain's CDR3 is CASTPFLLYRGQPMGVAKNIQYF. CDR3 bases: TGCGCCAGCACCCCCTTTTTACTGTATCGGGGACAGCCGATGGGGGTAGCCAAAAACATTCAGTACTTC.

The chain combines TRBV2 with TRBJ1-1, with 7 positions matching TRBD1. With 5 bases clipped from V and 0 bases from J, the junction kept 15 bases outside the gene matches. The CDR3 spans 18 residues. The V gene's germline CDR1 is SNHLY and CDR2 FYNNEI. The CDR3, as DNA: TGTGCCAGCAGTTATACGGCTCTCGGGACAGCCTTGAACACTGAAGCTTTCTTT. The encoded protein is CASSYTALGTALNTEAFF.

The chain links TRBV11-2 to TRBJ1-2; TRBD1 might be the D (5 bases). Germline CDR1 SGHAT, CDR2 FQNNGV. Trimming took off 4 bases at V and 6 bases at J, with 9 bases between the two ends. This CDR3 spans 12 amino acids. CDR3 sequence reads: CASSSEGDGYTF. The CDR3 DNA sequence: TGTGCCAGCAGCTCGGAAGGGGATGGCTACACCTTC.

This sequence joins TRBV27 and TRBJ2-3; weak D call: TRBD2 (6 bases). CDR1 and CDR2 from the germline V gene are MNHEY and SMNVEV (reference sequence). The CDR3 length is 14 residues. Trimming shortened V by 8 bases and J by 7 bases, and 19 bases separated the two germline ends. Written as DNA, the CDR3 is TGTGCCAGCGCACTCCTCGGGGACTCAAATACGCAGTATTTT. It yields the protein CASALLGDSNTQYF.

This sequence joins TRBV11-2 and TRBJ2-1, with D maybe TRBD1 (5 bases). This CDR3 comprises 14 residues. With 5 bases removed from V and 5 bases from J, the gap between germline ends came to 13 bases. Germline CDR1 SGHAT, CDR2 FQNNGV. CDR3 loop: CASSLWMGHNEQFF. CDR3 DNA: TGTGCCAGCAGCCTGTGGATGGGGCACAATGAGCAGTTCTTC.

The chain has TRBV5-1 and TRBJ1-1; D remains unclear. Germline V gene lookup returns CDR1 SGHRS and CDR2 YFSETQ. The CDR3 is 17 amino acids. Trimming cost V 1 base and J 4 bases, with 20 bases left between them. CDR3 in amino acids: CASSLSDRGWSSTEAFF. In DNA, the CDR3 is TGCGCCAGCAGCTTGTCTGATAGAGGTTGGAGTTCCACTGAAGCTTTCTTT.

This rearrangement joins TRBV29-1 to TRBJ1-1, with 9 bases lining up with TRBD1. CDR3 length: 19 residues. Germline V CDR1 and CDR2: SQVTM, ANQGSEA. After removal of 1 base from V and 6 bases from J, the junction contained 21 bases not matched to a gene. The CDR3 region has the DNA TGCAGCGTTGAAGTCCTACCGGGGGGTGACAGGGGGTGGTGGCCTGAAGCTTTCTTT. Its translation is CSVEVLPGGDRGWWPEAFF.

The J gene is TRBJ1-5, the V gene TRBV5-1; 9 positions agree with TRBD1. The CDR3 sequence is 14 residues long. The germline gives CDR1 SGHRS, CDR2 YFSETQ. With 4 bases clipped from V and 6 bases from J, the junction kept 5 bases outside the gene matches. The CDR3 is CASSPGTGFQPQHF. The DNA of the CDR3 is TGCGCCAGCAGCCCTGGGACAGGGTTTCAGCCCCAGCATTTT.

This clone was found a few times. The genes are TRBV28 and TRBJ2-7, with 7 bases matching TRBD1. CDR1 is MDHEN and CDR2 is SYDVKM in the germline V gene. This CDR3 has 17 amino acids. V shed 6 bases, J shed 3 bases, and the junction held 17 bases outside the gene matches. The CDR3 reads CASSDPDTGESSYEQYF. The CDR3 DNA follows: TGTGCCAGCAGCGATCCCGACACAGGGGAAAGTAGCTACGAGCAGTACTTC.

This chain connects TRBV10-3 to TRBJ1-6, with TRBD1 matching over 9 bases. This CDR3 spans 20 amino acids. Germline CDR1 is ENHRY and CDR2 is SYGVKD. Germline trimming cut 7 bases from V and 9 bases from J; bases unmatched to any gene: 25. The CDR3 nucleotides read TGTGCCATCAAACCCAGCACCCCCAGGACAGGGGATTTTTTTACTTCACCCCTCCACTTT. It is translated as CAIKPSTPRTGDFFTSPLHF.

The chain couples TRBV24-1 to TRBJ2-2, with a weak D call TRBD2 (5 bases). The CDR3 spans 14 residues. Germline V gene sequence: CDR1 KGHDR, CDR2 SFDVKD. The V gene lost 5 bases and the J gene lost 3 bases, with 9 bases spanning the gap. CDR3 DNA: TGTGCCACCAGTGCTACGGGGTACACCGGGGAGCTGTTTTTT. It yields the protein CATSATGYTGELFF.

This chain links TRBV4-1 with TRBJ1-1; TRBD1 aligns across 8 bases. V lost 1 base and J lost 7; bases outside the gene matches: 5. The CDR3 extends over 14 amino acids. Germline V gives CDR1 MGHRA, CDR2 YSYEKL. The CDR3 loop is CASSQVAQGVEAFF. DNA of the CDR3: TGCGCCAGCAGCCAAGTAGCACAGGGGGTTGAAGCTTTCTTT.

V is TRBV6-5 and J is TRBJ1-6; TRBD1 is a possible D gene (6 bases). CDR3 length equals 14 residues. In germline, CDR1 is MNHEY, CDR2 SVGAGI. V lost 7 bases to trimming and J lost 5 bases, with 12 bases between them. This CDR3 reads CASNGGADNSPLHF. The DNA for the CDR3 is TGTGCCAGCAACGGGGGGGCGGATAATTCACCCCTCCACTTT.